This TCR beta chain comes out of a study of blood T cells in healthy people across ages. The use of a sample-barcoded 5' primer and a J-beta primer mix characterized a second PCR of roughly 7 to 11 cycles. TCRdb reprocessed the 5' RACE reads via MiXCR and lists one record per CDR3 protein. Among just under 900,000 distinct CDR3 sequences listed, around 30% were seen once. Germline V gene data show CDR1 as SNHLY and CDR2 as FYNNEI. The V gene end was trimmed by 6 bases and the J gene end by 12 bases; junction bases not matched to a gene: 14. The CDR3 sequence is 14 residues long. In this sample, this clonotype turned up many times.

Material for sequencing was blood. This receptor was taken from a woman over 75 in good health. The V call is TRBV2, the J call TRBJ2-3; 8 bases align to TRBD1. The CDR3 is CASSREVGTGPQYF. CDR3 nucleotide sequence: TGTGCCAGCAGCCGAGAGGTGGGGACAGGCCCACAGTATTTT.